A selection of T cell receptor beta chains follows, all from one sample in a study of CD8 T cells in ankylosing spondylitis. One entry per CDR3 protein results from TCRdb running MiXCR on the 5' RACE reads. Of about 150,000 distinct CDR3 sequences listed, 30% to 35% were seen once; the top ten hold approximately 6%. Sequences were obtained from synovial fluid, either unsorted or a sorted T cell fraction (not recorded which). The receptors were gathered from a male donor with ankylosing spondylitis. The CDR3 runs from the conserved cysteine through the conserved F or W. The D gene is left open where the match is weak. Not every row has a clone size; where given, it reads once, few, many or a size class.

CDR3aa: CASSLGPGAYNEQFF
CDR3nt: TGTGCCAGCAGCTTAGGGCCAGGGGCCTACAATGAGCAGTTCTTC
j_gene: TRBJ2-1
abundance: NA
d_gene: NA
v_gene: TRBV11-2

CDR3aa: CASSGGLAGGLSSYNEQFF
CDR3nt: TGTGCCAGTAGTGGGGGACTAGCGGGAGGACTAAGCTCCTACAATGAGCAGTTCTTC
j_gene: TRBJ2-1
abundance: NA
d_gene: TRBD2
v_gene: TRBV19

CDR3aa: CASSQDKLAGLGSYNEQFF
CDR3nt: TGTGCCAGCAGCCAAGATAAACTAGCGGGACTAGGGTCCTACAATGAGCAGTTCTTC
j_gene: TRBJ2-1
abundance: NA
d_gene: TRBD2
v_gene: TRBV14

CDR3aa: CASSQAAGMNIQYF
CDR3nt: TGTGCCAGCAGCCAAGCGGCGGGGATGAACATTCAGTACTTC
j_gene: TRBJ2-4
abundance: once
d_gene: NA
v_gene: TRBV14

CDR3aa: CASSPSWLNYGYTF
CDR3nt: TGTGCCAGCAGCCCAAGTTGGCTTAACTATGGCTACACCTTC
j_gene: TRBJ1-2
abundance: NA
d_gene: NA
v_gene: TRBV7-9

CDR3aa: CASSERIGRIEQYF
CDR3nt: TGTGCCAGCAGTGAAAGAATAGGGAGGATCGAGCAGTACTTC
j_gene: TRBJ2-7
abundance: many
d_gene: NA
v_gene: TRBV6-1

CDR3aa: CASSLAAGGRFGTDTQYF
CDR3nt: TGTGCCAGCAGTTTGGCGGCGGGAGGGCGATTTGGCACAGATACGCAGTATTTT
j_gene: TRBJ2-3
abundance: NA
d_gene: TRBD2
v_gene: TRBV12-3/TRBV12-4

CDR3aa: CASSQGQGAGYTF
CDR3nt: TGTGCCAGCAGCCAGGGACAGGGAGCCGGCTACACCTTC
j_gene: TRBJ1-2
abundance: NA
d_gene: TRBD1
v_gene: TRBV5-5

CDR3aa: CASNRGVQGNNEQFF
CDR3nt: TGTGCCAGCAACCGGGGGGTACAGGGCAATAATGAGCAGTTCTTC
j_gene: TRBJ2-1
abundance: NA
d_gene: NA
v_gene: TRBV6-2/TRBV6-3

CDR3aa: CASRRGQDPGNTIYF
CDR3nt: TGTGCCAGCAGAAGGGGACAGGATCCTGGAAACACCATATATTTT
j_gene: TRBJ1-3
abundance: NA
d_gene: TRBD1
v_gene: TRBV6-1

CDR3aa: CASSPLGTVGSNQPQHF
CDR3nt: TGTGCCAGCAGCCCGCTAGGGACGGTGGGCAGCAATCAGCCCCAGCATTTT
j_gene: TRBJ1-5
abundance: NA
d_gene: NA
v_gene: TRBV12-3/TRBV12-4

CDR3aa: CASRLRGAEETQYF
CDR3nt: TGTGCCAGCAGACTACGGGGGGCTGAAGAGACCCAGTACTTC
j_gene: TRBJ2-5
abundance: few
d_gene: NA
v_gene: TRBV2

CDR3aa: CAISDGHHLPDTQYF
CDR3nt: TGTGCCATCAGTGATGGGCACCACTTACCAGATACGCAGTATTTT
j_gene: TRBJ2-3
abundance: NA
d_gene: NA
v_gene: TRBV10-3

CDR3aa: CSPIREWDYEQYF
CDR3nt: TGCAGCCCGATACGGGAGTGGGACTACGAGCAGTACTTC
j_gene: TRBJ2-7
abundance: NA
d_gene: NA
v_gene: TRBV20-1

CDR3aa: CASSFYDRVDSPLHF
CDR3nt: TGTGCCAGCAGCTTCTATGACAGGGTTGATTCACCCCTCCACTTT
j_gene: TRBJ1-6
abundance: NA
d_gene: TRBD1
v_gene: TRBV5-5

CDR3aa: CASSGDSEQYF
CDR3nt: TGTGCCAGCTCTGGGGATAGCGAGCAGTACTTC
j_gene: TRBJ2-7
abundance: few
d_gene: NA
v_gene: TRBV18

CDR3aa: CATSDPSGADSGANVLTF
CDR3nt: TGTGCCACCAGTGATCCCTCCGGGGCCGACTCTGGGGCCAACGTCCTGACTTTC
j_gene: TRBJ2-6
abundance: NA
d_gene: NA
v_gene: TRBV24-1

CDR3aa: CASRDPGNTIYF
CDR3nt: TGTGCCAGCAGGGATCCTGGAAACACCATATATTTT
j_gene: TRBJ1-3
abundance: NA
d_gene: NA
v_gene: TRBV7-2

CDR3aa: CASRQKGTQYF
CDR3nt: TGTGCCAGCAGACAGAAAGGGACGCAGTATTTT
j_gene: TRBJ2-3
abundance: few
d_gene: NA
v_gene: TRBV6-5

CDR3aa: CASSETGTQPQHF
CDR3nt: TGTGCCAGCAGTGAGACAGGGACTCAGCCCCAGCATTTT
j_gene: TRBJ1-5
abundance: NA
d_gene: TRBD1
v_gene: TRBV2

CDR3aa: CASSPGAGKYGYTF
CDR3nt: TGTGCCAGCAGCCCTGGGGCAGGTAAATATGGCTACACCTTC
j_gene: TRBJ1-2
abundance: NA
d_gene: NA
v_gene: TRBV9

CDR3aa: CASSGTGINQPQHF
CDR3nt: TGTGCCAGCAGCGGGACAGGGATCAATCAGCCCCAGCATTTT
j_gene: TRBJ1-5
abundance: NA
d_gene: TRBD1
v_gene: TRBV9

CDR3aa: CASSLGLPYNEQFF
CDR3nt: TGTGCCAGCAGTTTAGGACTCCCTTACAATGAGCAGTTCTTC
j_gene: TRBJ2-1
abundance: NA
d_gene: NA
v_gene: TRBV12-3/TRBV12-4

CDR3aa: CASSSRLAGGRDTQYF
CDR3nt: TGTGCCAGCAGCTCGAGACTAGCGGGGGGCAGGGATACGCAGTATTTT
j_gene: TRBJ2-3
abundance: many
d_gene: TRBD2
v_gene: TRBV7-2

CDR3aa: CASSPGLAKTGGSYEQYF
CDR3nt: TGCGCCAGCAGCCCTGGACTAGCGAAAACAGGAGGCTCCTACGAGCAGTACTTC
j_gene: TRBJ2-7
abundance: NA
d_gene: TRBD2
v_gene: TRBV5-1

CDR3aa: CASSLNGGQPQHF
CDR3nt: TGTGCCAGCAGTTTAAACGGGGGTCAGCCCCAGCATTTT
j_gene: TRBJ1-5
abundance: NA
d_gene: NA
v_gene: TRBV27

CDR3aa: CASRRQGLTYNEQFF
CDR3nt: TGTGCCAGCAGACGACAGGGCTTAACCTACAATGAGCAGTTCTTC
j_gene: TRBJ2-1
abundance: NA
d_gene: TRBD1
v_gene: TRBV6-2/TRBV6-3

CDR3aa: CASSPSLLGRYEQYF
CDR3nt: TGTGCCAGCAGCCCCTCCCTACTTGGGCGATACGAGCAGTACTTC
j_gene: TRBJ2-7
abundance: once
d_gene: NA
v_gene: TRBV11-2

CDR3aa: CASSSGGLAGRYEQYF
CDR3nt: TGTGCCAGCAGCTCGGGCGGTCTGGCGGGACGGTACGAGCAGTACTTC
j_gene: TRBJ2-7
abundance: few
d_gene: NA
v_gene: TRBV11-2

CDR3aa: CASSAPGRTNEKLFF
CDR3nt: TGTGCCAGCAGTGCCCCCGGGAGGACTAATGAAAAACTGTTTTTT
j_gene: TRBJ1-4
abundance: few
d_gene: NA
v_gene: TRBV28

CDR3aa: CSAEGRYGDTF
CDR3nt: TGCAGTGCTGAGGGGAGGTATGGGGACACCTTC
j_gene: TRBJ1-2
abundance: NA
d_gene: NA
v_gene: TRBV20-1

CDR3aa: CASGGSTGLGNTIYF
CDR3nt: TGTGCCAGCGGAGGGTCCACAGGGCTTGGAAACACCATATATTTT
j_gene: TRBJ1-3
abundance: few
d_gene: NA
v_gene: TRBV7-9

CDR3aa: CASSPPQDRAYNEQFF
CDR3nt: TGTGCCAGCTCACCGCCCCAGGACAGGGCATACAATGAGCAGTTCTTC
j_gene: TRBJ2-1
abundance: many
d_gene: TRBD1
v_gene: TRBV18

CDR3aa: CASSARHMSNQPQHF
CDR3nt: TGTGCCAGCAGTGCCCGACATATGAGCAATCAGCCCCAGCATTTT
j_gene: TRBJ1-5
abundance: many
d_gene: NA
v_gene: TRBV6-2/TRBV6-3

CDR3aa: CAIREQGSNTEAFF
CDR3nt: TGTGCCATCAGAGAACAGGGGTCGAACACTGAAGCTTTCTTT
j_gene: TRBJ1-1
abundance: NA
d_gene: TRBD1
v_gene: TRBV10-3

CDR3aa: CASSIRTWGPYNEQFF
CDR3nt: TGCGCCAGCAGCATAAGGACCTGGGGGCCTTACAATGAGCAGTTCTTC
j_gene: TRBJ2-1
abundance: many
d_gene: NA
v_gene: TRBV5-1

CDR3aa: CASSPRQDGNTIYF
CDR3nt: TGTGCCAGCAGTCCTAGACAGGACGGAAACACCATATATTTT
j_gene: TRBJ1-3
abundance: many
d_gene: NA
v_gene: TRBV7-2